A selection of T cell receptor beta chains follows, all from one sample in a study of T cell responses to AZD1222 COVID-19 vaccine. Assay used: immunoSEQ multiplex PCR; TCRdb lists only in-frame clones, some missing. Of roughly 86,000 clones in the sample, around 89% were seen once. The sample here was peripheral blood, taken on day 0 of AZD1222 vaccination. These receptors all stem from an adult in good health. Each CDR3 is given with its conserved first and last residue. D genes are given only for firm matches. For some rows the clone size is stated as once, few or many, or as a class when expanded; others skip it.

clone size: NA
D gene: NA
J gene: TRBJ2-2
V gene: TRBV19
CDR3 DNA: TGTGCCAGTAGTATCGGGAACACCGGGGAGCTGTTTTTT
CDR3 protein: CASSIGNTGELFF

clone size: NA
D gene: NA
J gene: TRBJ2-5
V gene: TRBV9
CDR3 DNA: TGTGCCAGCAGCTCCAGGGGAGTGGAGACCCAGTACTTC
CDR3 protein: CASSSRGVETQYF

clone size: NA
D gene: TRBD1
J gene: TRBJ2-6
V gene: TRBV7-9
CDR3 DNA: TGTGCCAGCAGTCGAGAGGACAGGGGGAGGGCTGGGGCCAACGTCCTGACTTTC
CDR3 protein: CASSREDRGRAGANVLTF

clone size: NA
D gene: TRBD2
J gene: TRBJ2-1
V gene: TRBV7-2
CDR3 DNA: TGTGCCAGCAGCCCACTAGCGGGAGGGTACAATGAGCAGTTCTTC
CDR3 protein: CASSPLAGGYNEQFF

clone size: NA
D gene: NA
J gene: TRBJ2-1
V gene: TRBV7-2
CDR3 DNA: TGTGCCAGCAGCCCTCAGGGGAATGAGCAGTTCTTC
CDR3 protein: CASSPQGNEQFF

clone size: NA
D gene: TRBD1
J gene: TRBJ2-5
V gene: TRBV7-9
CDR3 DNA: TGTGCCAGCAGCTTATCCGGGGAGGGACAGGGAAGGGAGACCCAGTACTTC
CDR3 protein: CASSLSGEGQGRETQYF

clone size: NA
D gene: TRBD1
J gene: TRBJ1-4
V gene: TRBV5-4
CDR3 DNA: TGTGCCAGCAGCAAACAGGGGATGTATGAAAAACTGTTTTTT
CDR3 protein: CASSKQGMYEKLFF

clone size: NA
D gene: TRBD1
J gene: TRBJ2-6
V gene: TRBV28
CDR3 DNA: TGTGCCAGCAGCCTGACAGGGGCTGGGGCCAACGTCCTGACTTTC
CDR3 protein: CASSLTGAGANVLTF

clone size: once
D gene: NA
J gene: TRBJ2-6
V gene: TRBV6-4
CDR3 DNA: TGTGCCAGCAGTGACTCTCAAAGGGCTGGGGCCAACGTCCTGACTTTC
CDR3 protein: CASSDSQRAGANVLTF

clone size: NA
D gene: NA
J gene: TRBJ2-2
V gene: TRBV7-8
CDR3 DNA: TGTGCCAGCAGCTTAGCATCGGGAACAAACACCGGGGAGCTGTTTTTT
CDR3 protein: CASSLASGTNTGELFF

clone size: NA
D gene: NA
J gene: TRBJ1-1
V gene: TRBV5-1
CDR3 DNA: TGCGCCAGCAGCTTCTCCCAGGGTAACACTGAAGCTTTCTTT
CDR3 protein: CASSFSQGNTEAFF

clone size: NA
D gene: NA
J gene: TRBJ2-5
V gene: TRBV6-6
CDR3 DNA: TGTGCCAGCAGTTACTTGGGGGCCGGAGAGACCCAGTACTTC
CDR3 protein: CASSYLGAGETQYF

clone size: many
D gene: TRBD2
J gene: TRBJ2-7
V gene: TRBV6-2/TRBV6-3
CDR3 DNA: TGTGCCAGCAGTTACGGGACTAGCGCCTACGAGCAGTACTTC
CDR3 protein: CASSYGTSAYEQYF

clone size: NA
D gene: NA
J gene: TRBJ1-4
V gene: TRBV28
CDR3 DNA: TGTGCCAGCAGAAGGGTGATAGGCGAAAAACTGTTTTTT
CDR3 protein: CASRRVIGEKLFF

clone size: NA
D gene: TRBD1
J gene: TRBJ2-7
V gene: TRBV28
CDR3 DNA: TGTGCCAGCAGTCCCCGTGGGACAGGAGGAAGTCCCGAGCAGTACTTC
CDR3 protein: CASSPRGTGGSPEQYF

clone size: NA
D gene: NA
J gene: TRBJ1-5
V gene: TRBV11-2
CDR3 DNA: TGTGCCAGCAGCCTAGAGACCAATCAGCCCCAGCATTTT
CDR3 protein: CASSLETNQPQHF

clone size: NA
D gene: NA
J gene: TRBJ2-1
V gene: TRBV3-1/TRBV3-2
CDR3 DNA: TGTGCCAGCAGCCAAGATCGAGTAGCGAGCGGGAATGAGCAGTTCTTC
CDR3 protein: CASSQDRVASGNEQFF

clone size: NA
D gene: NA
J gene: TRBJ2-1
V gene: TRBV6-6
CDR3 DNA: TGTGCCAGCAGTTACGCAGGGGCCAATGAGCAGTTCTTC
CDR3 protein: CASSYAGANEQFF

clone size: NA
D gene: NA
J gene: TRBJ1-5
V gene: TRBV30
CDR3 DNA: TGTGCCTGGAGTACCTTAAATCAGCCCCAGCATTTT
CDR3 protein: CAWSTLNQPQHF

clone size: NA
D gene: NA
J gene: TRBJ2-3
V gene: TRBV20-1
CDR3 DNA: TGCAGTGCTCAAATTCAAGATACGCAGTATTTT
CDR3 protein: CSAQIQDTQYF

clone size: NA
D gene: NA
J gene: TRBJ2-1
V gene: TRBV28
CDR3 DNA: TGTGCCAGCAGTTTCCCGACTCTTGGTGAGCAGTTCTTC
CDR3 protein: CASSFPTLGEQFF

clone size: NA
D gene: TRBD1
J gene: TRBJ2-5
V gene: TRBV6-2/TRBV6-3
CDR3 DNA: TGTGCCAGCAGTTATGATGCAGGGGGCGCTGAGACCCAGTACTTC
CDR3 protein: CASSYDAGGAETQYF

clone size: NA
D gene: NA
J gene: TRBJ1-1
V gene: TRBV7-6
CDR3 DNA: TGTGCCAGCAGCTTAGGGGGTGTTGGGACTGAAGCTTTCTTT
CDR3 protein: CASSLGGVGTEAFF

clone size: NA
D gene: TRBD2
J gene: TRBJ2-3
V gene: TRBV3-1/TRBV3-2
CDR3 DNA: TGTGCCAGCAGCCAAGTGCTAGCGGGAGCGGATACGCAGTATTTT
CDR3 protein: CASSQVLAGADTQYF

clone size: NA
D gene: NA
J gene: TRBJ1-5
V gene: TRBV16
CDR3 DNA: TGTGCCAGCAGCCAAACCCTTAATCAGCCCCAGCATTTT
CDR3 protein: CASSQTLNQPQHF

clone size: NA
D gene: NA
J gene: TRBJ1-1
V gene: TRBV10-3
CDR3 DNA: TGTGCCATCAGTGAATCGTCTATCCTTGAAGCTTTCTTT
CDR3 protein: CAISESSILEAFF

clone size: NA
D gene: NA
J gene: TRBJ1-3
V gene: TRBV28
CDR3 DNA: TGTGCCAGCAGTCAAAACACCATATATTTT
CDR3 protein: CASSQNTIYF

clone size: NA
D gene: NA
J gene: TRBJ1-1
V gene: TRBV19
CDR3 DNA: TGTGCCAGTAGTATAGATGACAGATCCACTGAAGCTTTCTTT
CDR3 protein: CASSIDDRSTEAFF

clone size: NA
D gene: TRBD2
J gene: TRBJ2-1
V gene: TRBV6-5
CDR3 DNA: TGTGCCAGCAGCGGAAGCGGGAGCTCCTACAATGAGCAGTTCTTC
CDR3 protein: CASSGSGSSYNEQFF

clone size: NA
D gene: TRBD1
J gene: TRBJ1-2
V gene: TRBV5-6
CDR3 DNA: TGTGCCAGCAGCTTGGTACCAGGGGGCGCTGGCCATGGCTACACCTTC
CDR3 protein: CASSLVPGGAGHGYTF

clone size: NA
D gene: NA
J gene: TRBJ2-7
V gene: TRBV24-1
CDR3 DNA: TGTGCCACCAGTGATGCCCGGGACTTAATCCTCTCCTACGAGCAGTACTTC
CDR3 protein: CATSDARDLILSYEQYF

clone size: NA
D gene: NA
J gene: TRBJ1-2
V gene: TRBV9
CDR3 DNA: TGTGCCAGCAGCGTAGGCGGGGGCGTTGGCTACACCTTC
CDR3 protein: CASSVGGGVGYTF

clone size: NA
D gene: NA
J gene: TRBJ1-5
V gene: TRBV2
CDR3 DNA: TGTGCCAGCAACTCACAGGGAAACAATCAGCCCCAGCATTTT
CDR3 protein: CASNSQGNNQPQHF

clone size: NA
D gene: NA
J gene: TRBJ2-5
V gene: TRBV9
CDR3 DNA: TGTGCCAGCAGCGTAGCTACTGGAGGTTTCCAAGAGACCCAGTACTTC
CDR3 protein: CASSVATGGFQETQYF

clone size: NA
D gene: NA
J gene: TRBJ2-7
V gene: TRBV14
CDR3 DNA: TGTGCCAGCAGCCCCCACCTACAGGGCCAAGAGCAGTACTTC
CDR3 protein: CASSPHLQGQEQYF